This T cell receptor (beta chain) was identified in a study of blood T cell repertoires in COVID-19. Study at large: The United States, Italy and Spain provided the acute and convalescent COVID-19 samples. T cells, B-cell-depleted T cells, or PBMCs supplied cDNA or gDNA.

The assay was immunoSEQ multiplex PCR, and TCRdb's table has in-frame clones only and misses some. The sample records 200,000 to 300,000 clones, around 90% being singletons. Germline V gives CDR1 MNHEY, CDR2 SMNVEV (reference sequence). This CDR3 comprises 17 residues. After removal of 4 bases from V and 3 bases from J, the junction contained 10 bases not matched to a gene. A Seattle source enrolled patients during active infection and followed them longitudinally. Sequencing was performed on peripheral blood. The chain carries TRBV27 and TRBJ2-2; TRBD1 matches 8 bases. This TCR was sampled from a woman aged 60-75 years with COVID-19, enrolled during active disease. In nucleotides, the CDR3 is TGTGCCAGCAGTTCACCGGAGGGACAGGTGGACACCGGGGAGCTGTTTTTT. Its protein product is CASSSPEGQVDTGELFF.